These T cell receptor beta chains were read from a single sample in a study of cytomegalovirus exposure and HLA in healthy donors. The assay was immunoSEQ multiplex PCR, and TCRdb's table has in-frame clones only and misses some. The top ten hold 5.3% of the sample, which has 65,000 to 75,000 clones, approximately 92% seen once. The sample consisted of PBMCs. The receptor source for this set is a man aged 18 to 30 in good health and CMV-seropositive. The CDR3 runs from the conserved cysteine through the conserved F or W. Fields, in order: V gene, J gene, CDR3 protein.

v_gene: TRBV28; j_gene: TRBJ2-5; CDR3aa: CASSWSRQGIGRETQYF
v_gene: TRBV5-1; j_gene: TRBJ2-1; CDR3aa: CASSLVLPGGPDEQFF
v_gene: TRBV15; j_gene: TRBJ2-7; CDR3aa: CATSRGAMGHEQYF
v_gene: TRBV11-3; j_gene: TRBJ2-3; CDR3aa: CASSFGTGGIADTQYF
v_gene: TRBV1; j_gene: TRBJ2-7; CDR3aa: CTSSPPRGTGQTYEQYF
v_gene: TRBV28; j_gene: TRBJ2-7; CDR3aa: CASSPLGQGTEQYF
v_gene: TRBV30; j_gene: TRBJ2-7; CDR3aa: CAWSVSWDRSYEQYF
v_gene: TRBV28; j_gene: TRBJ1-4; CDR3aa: CASTGQGSEKLFF
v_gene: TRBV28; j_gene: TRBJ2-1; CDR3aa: CASSTALNEQFF
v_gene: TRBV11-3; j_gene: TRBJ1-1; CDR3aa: CASSFNRRAEAFF
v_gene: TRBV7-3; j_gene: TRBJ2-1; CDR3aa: CASSLGTYNEQFF
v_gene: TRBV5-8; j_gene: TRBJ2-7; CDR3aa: CASSQRWEGGPEQYF
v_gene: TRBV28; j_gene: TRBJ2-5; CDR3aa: CASSRTGPQETQYF